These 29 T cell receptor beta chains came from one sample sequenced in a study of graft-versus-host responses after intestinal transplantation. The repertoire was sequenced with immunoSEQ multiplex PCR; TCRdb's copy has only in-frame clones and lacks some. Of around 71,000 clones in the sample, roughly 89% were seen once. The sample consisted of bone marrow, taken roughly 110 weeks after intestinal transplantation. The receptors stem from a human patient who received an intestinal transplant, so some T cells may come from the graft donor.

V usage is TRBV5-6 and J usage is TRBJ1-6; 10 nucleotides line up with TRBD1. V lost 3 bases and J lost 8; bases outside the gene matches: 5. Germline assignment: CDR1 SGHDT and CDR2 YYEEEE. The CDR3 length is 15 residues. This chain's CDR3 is CASSSSGTGDSPLHF. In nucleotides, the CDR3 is TGTGCCAGCAGCTCCTCTGGGACAGGGGATTCACCCCTCCACTTT.

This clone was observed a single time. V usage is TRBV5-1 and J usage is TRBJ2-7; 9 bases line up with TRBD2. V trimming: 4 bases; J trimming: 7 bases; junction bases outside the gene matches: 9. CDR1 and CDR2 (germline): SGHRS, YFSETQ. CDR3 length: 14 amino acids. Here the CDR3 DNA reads TGCGCCAGCAGCCGGACTAGCGCCATTAGGGAGCAGTACTTC. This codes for CASSRTSAIREQYF.

CDR3 amino acids: CASNIAGGLYNEQFF. The CDR3, as DNA: TGTGCCAGCAATATAGCGGGGGGCTTATACAATGAGCAGTTCTTC. V usage is TRBV19 and J usage is TRBJ2-1, with 10 bases matching TRBD2. Germline-derived CDR1 and CDR2 are LNHDA and SQIVND (reference sequence). This CDR3 has 15 amino acids. V was pared by 9 bases and J by 4 bases, with 9 bases of the junction left unmatched.

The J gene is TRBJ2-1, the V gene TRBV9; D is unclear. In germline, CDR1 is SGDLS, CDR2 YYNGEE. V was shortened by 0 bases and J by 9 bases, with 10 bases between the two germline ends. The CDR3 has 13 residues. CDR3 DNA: TGTGCCAGCAGCGTAGAGTTTGAGCTTGAGCAGTTCTTC. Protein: CASSVEFELEQFF.

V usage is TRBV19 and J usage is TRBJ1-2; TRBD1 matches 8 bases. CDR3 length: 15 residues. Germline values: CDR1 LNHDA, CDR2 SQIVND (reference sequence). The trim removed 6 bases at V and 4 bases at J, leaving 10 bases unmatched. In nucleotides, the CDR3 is TGTGCCAGTAGACATGCGACAGGGGCGTTCTATGGCTACACCTTC. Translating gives CASRHATGAFYGYTF.

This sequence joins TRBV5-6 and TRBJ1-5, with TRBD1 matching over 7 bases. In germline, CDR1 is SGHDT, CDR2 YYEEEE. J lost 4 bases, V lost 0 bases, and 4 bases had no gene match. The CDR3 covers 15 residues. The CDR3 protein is CASSLVGQQNQPQHF. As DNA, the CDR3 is TGTGCCAGCAGCTTGGTGGGACAGCAAAATCAGCCCCAGCATTTT.

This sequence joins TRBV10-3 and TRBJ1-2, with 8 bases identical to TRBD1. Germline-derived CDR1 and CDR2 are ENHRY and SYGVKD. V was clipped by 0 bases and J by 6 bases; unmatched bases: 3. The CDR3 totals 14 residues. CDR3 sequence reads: CAISESRGRNGYTF. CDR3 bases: TGTGCCATCAGTGAGTCCAGGGGGCGCAATGGCTACACCTTC.

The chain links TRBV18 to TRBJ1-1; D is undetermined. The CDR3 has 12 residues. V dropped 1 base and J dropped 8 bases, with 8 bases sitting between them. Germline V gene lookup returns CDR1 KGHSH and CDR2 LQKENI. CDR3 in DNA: TGTGCCAGCTCACCACAGGCAAGGGAAGCTTTCTTT. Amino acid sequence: CASSPQAREAFF.

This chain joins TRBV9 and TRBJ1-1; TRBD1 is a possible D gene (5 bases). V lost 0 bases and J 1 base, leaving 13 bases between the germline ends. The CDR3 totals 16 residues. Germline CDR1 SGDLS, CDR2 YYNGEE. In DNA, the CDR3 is TGTGCCAGCAGCGTAGATTGGGGACTTCCGAACACTGAAGCTTTCTTT. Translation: CASSVDWGLPNTEAFF.

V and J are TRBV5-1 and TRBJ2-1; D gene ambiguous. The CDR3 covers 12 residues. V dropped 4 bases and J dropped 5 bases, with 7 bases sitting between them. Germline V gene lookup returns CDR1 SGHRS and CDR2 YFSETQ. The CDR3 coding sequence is TGCGCCAGCAGCCCCCCGGACAATGAGCAGTTCTTC. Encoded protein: CASSPPDNEQFF.

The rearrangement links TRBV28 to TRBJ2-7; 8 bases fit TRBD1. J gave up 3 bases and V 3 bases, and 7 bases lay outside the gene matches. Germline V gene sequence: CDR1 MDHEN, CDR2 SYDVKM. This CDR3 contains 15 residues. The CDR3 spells CASSLSRGLYYEQYF. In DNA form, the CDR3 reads TGTGCCAGCAGTTTGTCCAGGGGGCTCTACTACGAGCAGTACTTC.

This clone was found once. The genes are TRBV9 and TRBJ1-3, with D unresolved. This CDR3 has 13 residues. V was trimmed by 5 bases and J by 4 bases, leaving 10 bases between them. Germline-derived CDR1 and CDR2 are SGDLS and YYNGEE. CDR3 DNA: TGTGCCAGCAGTCAAGTCTCAGGAAACACCATATATTTT. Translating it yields CASSQVSGNTIYF.

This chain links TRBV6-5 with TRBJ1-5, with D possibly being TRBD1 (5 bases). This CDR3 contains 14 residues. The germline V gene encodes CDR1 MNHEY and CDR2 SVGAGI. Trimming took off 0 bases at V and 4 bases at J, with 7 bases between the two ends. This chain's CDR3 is CASSYSTVNQPQHF. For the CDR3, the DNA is TGTGCCAGCAGTTACTCGACAGTGAATCAGCCCCAGCATTTT.

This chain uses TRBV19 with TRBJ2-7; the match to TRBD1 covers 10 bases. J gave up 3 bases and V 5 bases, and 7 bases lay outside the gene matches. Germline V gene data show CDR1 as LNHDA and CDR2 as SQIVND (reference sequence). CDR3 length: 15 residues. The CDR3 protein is CASSFRDRGVYEQYF. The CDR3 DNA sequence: TGTGCCAGTAGTTTCCGGGACAGGGGAGTCTACGAGCAGTACTTC.

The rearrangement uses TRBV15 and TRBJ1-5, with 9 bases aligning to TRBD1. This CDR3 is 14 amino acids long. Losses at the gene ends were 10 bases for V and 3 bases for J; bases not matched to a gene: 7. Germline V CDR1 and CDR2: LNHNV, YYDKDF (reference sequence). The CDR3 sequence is CASGQGWDNQPQHF. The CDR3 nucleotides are TGTGCCAGCGGACAGGGGTGGGACAATCAGCCCCAGCATTTT.

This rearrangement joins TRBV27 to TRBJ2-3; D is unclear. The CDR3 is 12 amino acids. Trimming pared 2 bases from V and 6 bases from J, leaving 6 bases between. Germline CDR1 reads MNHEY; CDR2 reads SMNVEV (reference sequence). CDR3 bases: TGTGCCAGCAGTTTAGGCGGCGATACGCAGTATTTT. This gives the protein CASSLGGDTQYF.

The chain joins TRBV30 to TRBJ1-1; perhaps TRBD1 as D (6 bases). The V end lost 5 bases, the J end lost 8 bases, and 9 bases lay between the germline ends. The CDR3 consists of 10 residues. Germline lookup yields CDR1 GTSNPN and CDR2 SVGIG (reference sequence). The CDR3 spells CAWGQFEAFF. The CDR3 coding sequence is TGTGCCTGGGGACAGTTCGAAGCTTTCTTT.

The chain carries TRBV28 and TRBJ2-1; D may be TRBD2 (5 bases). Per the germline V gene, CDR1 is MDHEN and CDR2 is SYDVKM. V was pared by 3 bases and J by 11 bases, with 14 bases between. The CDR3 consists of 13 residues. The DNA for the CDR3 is TGTGCCAGCAGTTTCTCCACAGCGGAGAAGCAGTTCTTC. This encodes CASSFSTAEKQFF. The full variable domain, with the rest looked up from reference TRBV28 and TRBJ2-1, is DVKVTQSSRYLVKRTGEKVFLECVQDMDHENMFWYRQDPGLGLRLIYFSYDVKMKEKGDIPEGYSVSREKKERFSLILESASTNQTSMYLCASSFSTAEKQFFGPGTRLTVL.

CDR3 coding DNA: TGTGCCAGCAGCTTAGTATTCGGGACGCCCCTCCACTTT. It specifies CASSLVFGTPLHF. The J gene is TRBJ1-6, the V gene TRBV11-2; tentative D call: TRBD1 (5 bases). Per the germline V gene, CDR1 is SGHAT and CDR2 is FQNNGV. Trimming cost V 1 base and J 13 bases, with 11 bases left between them. CDR3 size: 13 residues.

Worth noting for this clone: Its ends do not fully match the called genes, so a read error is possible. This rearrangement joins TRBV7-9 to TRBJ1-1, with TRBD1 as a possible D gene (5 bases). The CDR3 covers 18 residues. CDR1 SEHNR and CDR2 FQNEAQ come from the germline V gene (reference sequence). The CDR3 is CASRLTGRPGGMNTEAFF. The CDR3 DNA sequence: TGTGCCAGCCGCTTGACGGGGCGTCCCGGGGGTATGAACACTGAAGCTTTCTTT.

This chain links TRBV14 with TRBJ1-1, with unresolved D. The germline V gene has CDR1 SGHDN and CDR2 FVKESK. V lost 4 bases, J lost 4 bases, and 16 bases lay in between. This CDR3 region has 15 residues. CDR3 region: CASSLSQEVGTEAFF. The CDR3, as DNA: TGTGCCAGCAGCCTTAGTCAGGAGGTGGGCACTGAAGCTTTCTTT.

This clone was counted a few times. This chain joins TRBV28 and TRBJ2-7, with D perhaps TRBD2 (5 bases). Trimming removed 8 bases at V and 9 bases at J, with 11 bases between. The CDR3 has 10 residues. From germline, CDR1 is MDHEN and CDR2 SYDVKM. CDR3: CASGSEWQYF. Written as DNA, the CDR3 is TGTGCCAGCGGGAGCGAATGGCAGTACTTC.

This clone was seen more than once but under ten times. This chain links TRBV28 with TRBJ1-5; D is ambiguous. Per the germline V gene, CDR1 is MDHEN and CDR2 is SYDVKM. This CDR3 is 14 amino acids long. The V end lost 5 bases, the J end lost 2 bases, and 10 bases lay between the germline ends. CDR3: CASSGRDGNQPQHF. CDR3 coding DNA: TGTGCCAGCAGTGGTAGGGATGGCAATCAGCCCCAGCATTTT.

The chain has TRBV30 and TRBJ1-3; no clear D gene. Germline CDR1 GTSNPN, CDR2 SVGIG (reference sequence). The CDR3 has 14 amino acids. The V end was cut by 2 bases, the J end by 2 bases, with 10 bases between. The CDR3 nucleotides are TGTGCCTGGAGTAGGGTTGGGCCTGGAAACACCATATATTTT. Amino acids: CAWSRVGPGNTIYF.

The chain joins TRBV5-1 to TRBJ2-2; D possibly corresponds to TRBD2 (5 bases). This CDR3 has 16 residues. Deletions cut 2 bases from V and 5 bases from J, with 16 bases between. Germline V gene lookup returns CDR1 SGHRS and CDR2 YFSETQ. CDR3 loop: CASSLLPGSGTGELFF. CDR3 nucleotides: TGCGCCAGCAGCTTATTACCGGGATCGGGGACCGGGGAGCTGTTTTTT.

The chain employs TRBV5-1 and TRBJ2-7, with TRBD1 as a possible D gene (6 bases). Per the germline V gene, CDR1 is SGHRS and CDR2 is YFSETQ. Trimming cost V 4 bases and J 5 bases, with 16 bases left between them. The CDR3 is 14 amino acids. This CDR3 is CASSPQDRAHEQYF. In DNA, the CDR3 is TGCGCCAGCAGCCCCCAGGACAGAGCCCACGAGCAGTACTTC.

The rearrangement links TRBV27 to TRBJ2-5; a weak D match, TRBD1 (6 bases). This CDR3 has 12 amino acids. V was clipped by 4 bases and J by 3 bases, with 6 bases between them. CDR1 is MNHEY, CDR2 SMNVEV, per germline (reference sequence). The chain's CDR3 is CASSSGEETQYF. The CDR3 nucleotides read TGTGCCAGCAGTTCAGGGGAAGAGACCCAGTACTTC.

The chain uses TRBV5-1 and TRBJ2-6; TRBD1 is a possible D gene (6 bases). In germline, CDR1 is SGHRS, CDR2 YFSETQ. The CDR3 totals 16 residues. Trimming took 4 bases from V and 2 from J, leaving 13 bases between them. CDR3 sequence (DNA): TGCGCCAGCAGCGCTGGACAGTTTGCTGGGGCCAACGTCCTGACTTTC. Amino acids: CASSAGQFAGANVLTF.

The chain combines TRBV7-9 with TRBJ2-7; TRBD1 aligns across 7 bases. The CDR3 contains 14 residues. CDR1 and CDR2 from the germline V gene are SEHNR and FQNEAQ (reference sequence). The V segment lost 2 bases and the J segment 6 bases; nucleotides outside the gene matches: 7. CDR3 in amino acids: CASSLRGGAGEQYF. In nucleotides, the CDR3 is TGTGCCAGCAGCTTACGAGGGGGCGCGGGCGAGCAGTACTTC.